This T cell receptor (beta chain) was sequenced during a study of OX40 agonist ivuxolimab in advanced cancers. Looked up from germline, CDR1 is LGHNT and CDR2 is FRNRAP. V dropped 6 bases and J dropped 4 bases, with 10 bases sitting between them. CDR3 length: 12 amino acids. Clones were sequenced by immunoSEQ multiplex PCR, and TCRdb holds only the in-frame ones, with some missing. In the table there are under 75,000 clones, 85% to 95% of which are singletons. This receptor was obtained from an adult with an advanced solid tumor such as melanoma, head and neck, liver or kidney cancer. The chain carries TRBV12-5 and TRBJ2-7; D remains ambiguous. The starting material was CD4+ or CD8+ T cells sorted from blood, obtained in a trial of the OX40 agonist ivuxolimab. The CDR3 spells CASGLLEYEQYF. The DNA for the CDR3 is TGTGCTAGTGGGCTCCTCGAGTACGAGCAGTACTTC.